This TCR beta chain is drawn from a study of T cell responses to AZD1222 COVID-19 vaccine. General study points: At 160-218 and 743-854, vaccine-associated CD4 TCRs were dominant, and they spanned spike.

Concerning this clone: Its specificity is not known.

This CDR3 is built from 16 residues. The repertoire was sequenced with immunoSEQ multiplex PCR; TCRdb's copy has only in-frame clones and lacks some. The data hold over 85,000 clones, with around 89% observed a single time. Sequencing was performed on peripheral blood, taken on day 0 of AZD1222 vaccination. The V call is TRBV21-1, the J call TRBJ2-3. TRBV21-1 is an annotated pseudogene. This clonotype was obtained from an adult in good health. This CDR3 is CASSPYMTYSTDTQYF. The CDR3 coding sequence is TGTGCCAGCAGCCCCTACATGACCTATAGCACAGATACGCAGTATTTT.